One TCR beta chain is described in this entry. The CDR3 contains 19 residues. V lost 2 bases, J lost 5 bases, and 14 bases stayed unmatched. Germline-derived CDR1 and CDR2 are SGHKS and YYEKEE (reference sequence). This entry belongs to a study of human T cells and chemical hapten exposure. The sample's time point: patch test 3, about 24 weeks after DPC sensitization. Noted treatment: therapeutic diphenylcyclopropenone sensitization with weekly scalp DPC. TCRdb analysed the RACE reads with MiXCR anew, one entry per CDR3 protein. The sample lists tens of thousands of distinct CDR3 sequences; roughly 10% were seen once.

The rearrangement uses TRBV5-5 and TRBJ1-6, with 9 nucleotides matching TRBD1. The clonotype was recovered from a woman in her 40s with alopecia areata. Some clones in this sample may be carry-over from other donors' samples. The source material was whole blood, sampled in connection with sensitization to the hapten diphenylcyclopropenone (DPC). In nucleotides, the CDR3 is TGTGCCAGCAGCTTTTCCCTCCCAAGACGGGACAGGGATAATTCACCCCTCCACTTT. It encodes CASSFSLPRRDRDNSPLHF.